This T cell receptor beta chain came from a study of cytomegalovirus exposure and HLA in healthy donors. This clone came up once. Its target is not known. Study findings and constraints: A later analysis found common viral pathogens apparently linked to several of the most significant clusters.

PCR amplification relied on 60 Vbeta primers (plus 13 Jbeta primers). Assay used: immunoSEQ multiplex PCR; TCRdb lists only in-frame clones, some missing. The sample carries 100,000 to 150,000 clones, under 90% recorded once. CDR3 length: 14 residues. Germline assignment: CDR1 SGHTA and CDR2 FQGNSA. With 4 bases clipped from V and 6 bases from J, the junction kept 4 bases outside the gene matches. The sequence came from a woman aged 40 to 49 in good health and CMV-seronegative. The genes are TRBV7-2 and TRBJ2-3, with TRBD1 matching 10 bases. What was sequenced was PBMCs. The CDR3 DNA reads TGTGCCAGCAGCTCACCGGGACAGGGGGATACGCAGTATTTT. Protein sequence: CASSSPGQGDTQYF.